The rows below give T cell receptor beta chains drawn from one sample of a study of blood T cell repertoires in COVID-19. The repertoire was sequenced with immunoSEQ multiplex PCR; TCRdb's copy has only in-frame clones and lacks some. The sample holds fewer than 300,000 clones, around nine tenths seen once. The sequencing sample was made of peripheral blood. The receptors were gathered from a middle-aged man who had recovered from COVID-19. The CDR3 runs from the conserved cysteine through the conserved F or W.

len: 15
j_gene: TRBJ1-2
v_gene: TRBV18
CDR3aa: CASSPRGTFNYGYTF

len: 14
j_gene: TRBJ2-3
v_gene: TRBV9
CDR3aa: CASSVSRNTDTQYF

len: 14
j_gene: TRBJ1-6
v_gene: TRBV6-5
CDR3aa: CATVDGGYNSPLHF

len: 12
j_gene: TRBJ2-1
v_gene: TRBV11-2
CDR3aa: CASSLTRREQFF

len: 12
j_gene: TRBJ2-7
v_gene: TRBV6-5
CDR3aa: CASRRTRGEQYF

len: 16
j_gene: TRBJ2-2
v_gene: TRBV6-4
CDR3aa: CASSASTSGSTGELFF

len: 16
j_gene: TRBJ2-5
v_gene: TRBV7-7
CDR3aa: CASSLRGGGGQETQYF

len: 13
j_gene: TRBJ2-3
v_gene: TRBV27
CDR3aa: CASNVQGRDTQYF

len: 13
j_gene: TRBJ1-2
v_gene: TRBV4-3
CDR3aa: CASSQGAGTGNTF

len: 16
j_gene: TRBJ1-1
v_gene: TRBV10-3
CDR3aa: CAISELGQGDFPEAFF

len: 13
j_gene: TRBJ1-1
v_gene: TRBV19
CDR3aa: CASSIRGVTEAFF

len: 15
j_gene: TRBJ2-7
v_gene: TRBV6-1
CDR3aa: CASSRSRDSGGEQYF

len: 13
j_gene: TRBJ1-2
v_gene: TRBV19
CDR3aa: CASSYGTNYGYTF

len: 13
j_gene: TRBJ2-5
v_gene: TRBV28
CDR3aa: CASSFGHGETQYF

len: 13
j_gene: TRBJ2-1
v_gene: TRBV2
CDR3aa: CASRITGTRGQFF

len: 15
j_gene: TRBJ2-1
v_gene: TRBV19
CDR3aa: CASIRREGFYNEQFF

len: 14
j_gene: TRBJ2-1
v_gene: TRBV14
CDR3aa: CASSHRPRLNEQFF

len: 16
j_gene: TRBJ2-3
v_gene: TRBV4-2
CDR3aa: CASSQETSPRTDTQYF

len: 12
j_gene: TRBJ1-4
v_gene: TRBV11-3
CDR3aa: CASSTSGEKLFF

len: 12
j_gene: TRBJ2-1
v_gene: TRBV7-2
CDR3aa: CASSLPRAEQFF

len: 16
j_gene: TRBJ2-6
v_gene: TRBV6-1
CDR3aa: CASSGTGGPGANVLTF

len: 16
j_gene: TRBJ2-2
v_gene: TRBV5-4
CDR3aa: CASSSYRESNTGELFF

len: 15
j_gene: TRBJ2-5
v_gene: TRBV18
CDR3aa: CASSRTRGTQETQYF

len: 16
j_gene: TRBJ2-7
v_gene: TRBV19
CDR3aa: CASSIAGGTGSYEQYF

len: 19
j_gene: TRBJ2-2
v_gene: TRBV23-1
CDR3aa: CASSLRIAGVLSNTGELFF

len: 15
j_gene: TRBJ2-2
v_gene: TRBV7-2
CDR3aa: CASSSGQGYTGELFF

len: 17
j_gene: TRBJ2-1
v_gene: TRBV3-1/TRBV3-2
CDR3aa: CASSNPAGAGGPYEQFF

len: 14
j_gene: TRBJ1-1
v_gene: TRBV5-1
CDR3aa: CASSWTLGAAEAFF

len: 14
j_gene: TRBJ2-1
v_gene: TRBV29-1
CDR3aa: CSVVPGLQSFEQFF

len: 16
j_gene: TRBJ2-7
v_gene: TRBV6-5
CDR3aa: CASSYIPGLAASGQYF